This T cell receptor (beta chain) was captured in a study of Graves' ophthalmopathy and Graves' hyperthyroidism. Findings of the study overall: Ophthalmopathy progression prediction by the model yielded a sensitivity of about 69% and a specificity of nearly 75%.

Excluded: other autoimmune disease, uncontrolled infection, pregnancy or lactation. The sequenced template was RNA, covering the TCR beta CDR3 region. HTBI primers were employed in first-round RT-PCR, then a second-round multiplex PCR followed. MiXCR was run by TCRdb on the multiplex PCR reads, yielding one entry per CDR3 protein. In the table there are 450,000 or so distinct CDR3 sequences, approximately 15% of which are singletons. As for this clonotype: Its antigen is unknown.

Looked up from germline, CDR1 is SGHRS and CDR2 is YFSETQ. V was shortened by 2 bases and J by 7 bases, with 9 bases between the two germline ends. The CDR3 has 12 amino acids. The specimen sequenced was blood. This clonotype was obtained from a young woman with Graves' ophthalmopathy. This chain joins TRBV5-1 and TRBJ1-1; no clear D. The CDR3 DNA reads TGCGCCAGCAGCTTTTTGGGGTATGAAGCTTTCTTT. Residues: CASSFLGYEAFF.